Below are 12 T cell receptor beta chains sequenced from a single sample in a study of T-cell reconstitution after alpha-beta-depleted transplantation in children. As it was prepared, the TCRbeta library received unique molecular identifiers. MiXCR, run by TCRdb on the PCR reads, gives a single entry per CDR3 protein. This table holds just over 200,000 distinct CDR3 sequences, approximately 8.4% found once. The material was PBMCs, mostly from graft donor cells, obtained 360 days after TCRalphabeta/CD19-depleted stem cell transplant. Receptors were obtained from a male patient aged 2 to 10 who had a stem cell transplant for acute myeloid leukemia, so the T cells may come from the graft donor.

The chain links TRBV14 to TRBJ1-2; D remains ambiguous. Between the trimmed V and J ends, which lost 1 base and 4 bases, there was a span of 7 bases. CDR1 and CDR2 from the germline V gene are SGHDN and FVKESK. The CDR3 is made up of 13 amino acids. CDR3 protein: CASSQGRGYGYTF. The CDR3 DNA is TGTGCCAGCAGCCAAGGACGAGGCTATGGCTACACCTTC.

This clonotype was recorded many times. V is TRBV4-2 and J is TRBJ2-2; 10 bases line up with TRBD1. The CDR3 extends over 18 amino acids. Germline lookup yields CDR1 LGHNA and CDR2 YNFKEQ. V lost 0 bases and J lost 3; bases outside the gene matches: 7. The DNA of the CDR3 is TGTGCCAGCAGCCAAGAGAATCGACAGGGGGCCTACACCGGGGAGCTGTTTTTT. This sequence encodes CASSQENRQGAYTGELFF.

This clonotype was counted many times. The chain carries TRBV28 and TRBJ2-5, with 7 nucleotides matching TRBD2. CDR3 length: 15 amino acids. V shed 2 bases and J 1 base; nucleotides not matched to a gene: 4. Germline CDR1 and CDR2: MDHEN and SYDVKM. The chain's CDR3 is CASSLPGTTQETQYF. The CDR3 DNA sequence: TGTGCCAGCAGTTTACCTGGGACTACCCAAGAGACCCAGTACTTC.

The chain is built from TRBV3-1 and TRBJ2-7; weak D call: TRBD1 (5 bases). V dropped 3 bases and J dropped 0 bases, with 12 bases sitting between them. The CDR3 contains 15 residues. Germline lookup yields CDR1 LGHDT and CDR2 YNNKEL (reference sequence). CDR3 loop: CASSHGAQSSYEQYF. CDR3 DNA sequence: TGTGCCAGCAGCCATGGGGCTCAGAGCTCCTACGAGCAGTACTTC.

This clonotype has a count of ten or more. The CDR3 DNA sequence: TGCGCCAGCAGCCCGAAACAGGGTGACTATGGCTACACCTTC. Protein product: CASSPKQGDYGYTF. V is TRBV5-1 and J is TRBJ1-2, with TRBD1 as a possible D gene (6 bases). Trimming removed 4 bases at V and 3 bases at J, with 13 bases between. CDR1 is SGHRS, CDR2 YFSETQ, per germline. The CDR3 covers 14 residues.

CDR3 sequence reads: CASSRGNTGELFF. As DNA, the CDR3 is TGTGCCAGCTCGCGAGGCAACACCGGGGAGCTGTTTTTT. This chain connects TRBV5-4 to TRBJ2-2; D remains ambiguous. This CDR3 contains 13 residues. V lost 7 bases, J lost 2 bases, and 9 bases lay in between. From germline, CDR1 is SGHNT and CDR2 YYREEE (reference sequence). Supplemented by reference TRBV5-4 and TRBJ2-2, the full variable domain reads ETGVTQSPTHLIKTRGQQVTLRCSSQSGHNTVSWYQQALGQGPQFIFQYYREEENGRGNFPPRFSGLQFPNYSSELNVNALELDDSALYLCASSRGNTGELFFGEGSRLTVL.

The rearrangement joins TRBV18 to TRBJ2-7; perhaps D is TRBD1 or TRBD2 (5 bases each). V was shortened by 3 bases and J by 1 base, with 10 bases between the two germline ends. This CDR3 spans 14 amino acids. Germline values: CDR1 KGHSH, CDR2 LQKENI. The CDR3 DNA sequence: TGTGCCAGCTCACCTGCTGGGGGTTCCTACGAGCAGTACGTC. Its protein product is CASSPAGGSYEQYV.

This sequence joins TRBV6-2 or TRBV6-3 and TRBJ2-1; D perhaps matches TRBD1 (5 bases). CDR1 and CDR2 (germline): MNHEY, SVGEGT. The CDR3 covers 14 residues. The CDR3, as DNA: TGTGCTATCCAAGGGGCAGAGATCTACAATGAGCAGTTCTTC. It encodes CAIQGAEIYNEQFF.

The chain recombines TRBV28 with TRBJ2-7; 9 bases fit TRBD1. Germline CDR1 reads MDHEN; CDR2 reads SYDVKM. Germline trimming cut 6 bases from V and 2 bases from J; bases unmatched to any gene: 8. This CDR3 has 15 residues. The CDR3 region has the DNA TGTGCCAGCAGAGCGGGGACAGGGACCCCCTACGAGCAGTACTTC. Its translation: CASRAGTGTPYEQYF.

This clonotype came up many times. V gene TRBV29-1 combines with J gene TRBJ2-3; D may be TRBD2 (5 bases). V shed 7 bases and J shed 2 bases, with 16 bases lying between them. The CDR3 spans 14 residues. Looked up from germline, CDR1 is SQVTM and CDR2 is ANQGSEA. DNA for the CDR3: TGCAGCGCCAGCACCCCGGGGATCACAGATACGCAGTATTTT. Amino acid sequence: CSASTPGITDTQYF.

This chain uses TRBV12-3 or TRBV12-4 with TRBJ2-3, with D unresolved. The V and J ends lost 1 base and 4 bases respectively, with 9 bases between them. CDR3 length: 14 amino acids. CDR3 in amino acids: CASSLDRGADTQYF. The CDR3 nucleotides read TGTGCCAGCAGTTTAGATCGAGGAGCAGATACGCAGTATTTT.

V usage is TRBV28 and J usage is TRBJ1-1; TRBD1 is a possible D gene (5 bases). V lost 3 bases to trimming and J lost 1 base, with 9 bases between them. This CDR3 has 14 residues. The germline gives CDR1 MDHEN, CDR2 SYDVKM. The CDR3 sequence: CASSFGRGNTEAFF. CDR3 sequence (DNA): TGTGCCAGCAGTTTTGGAAGGGGGAACACTGAAGCTTTCTTT.